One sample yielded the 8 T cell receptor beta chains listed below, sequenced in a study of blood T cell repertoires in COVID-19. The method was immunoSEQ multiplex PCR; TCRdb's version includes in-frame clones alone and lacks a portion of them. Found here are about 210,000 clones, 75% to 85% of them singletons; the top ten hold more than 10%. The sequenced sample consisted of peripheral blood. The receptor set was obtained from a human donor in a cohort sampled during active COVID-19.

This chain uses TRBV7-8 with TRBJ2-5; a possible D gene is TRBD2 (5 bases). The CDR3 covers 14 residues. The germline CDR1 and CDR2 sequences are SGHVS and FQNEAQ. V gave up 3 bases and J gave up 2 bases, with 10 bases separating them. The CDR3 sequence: CASSFGEQQETQYF. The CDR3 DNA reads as TGTGCCAGCAGCTTCGGGGAGCAACAAGAGACCCAGTACTTC.

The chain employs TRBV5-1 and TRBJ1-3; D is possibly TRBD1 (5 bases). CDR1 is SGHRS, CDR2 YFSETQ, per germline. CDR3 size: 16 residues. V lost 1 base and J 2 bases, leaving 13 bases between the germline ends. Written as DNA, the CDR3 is TGCGCCAGCAGCTTGACAAGGGGAAACACTGGAAACACCATATATTTT. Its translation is CASSLTRGNTGNTIYF.

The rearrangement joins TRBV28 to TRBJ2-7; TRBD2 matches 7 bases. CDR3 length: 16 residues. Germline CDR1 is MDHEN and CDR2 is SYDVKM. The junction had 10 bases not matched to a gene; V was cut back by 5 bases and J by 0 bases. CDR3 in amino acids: CASSPNWGGSSYEQYF. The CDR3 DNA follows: TGTGCCAGCAGTCCCAACTGGGGGGGAAGCTCCTACGAGCAGTACTTC.

CDR3 sequence reads: CASSTRDTGELFF. The CDR3 bases are TGTGCCAGCAGCACGCGGGACACCGGGGAGCTGTTTTTT. The rearrangement uses TRBV5-4 and TRBJ2-2, with D possibly TRBD2 on 5 matching bases. Looked up from germline, CDR1 is SGHNT and CDR2 is YYREEE (reference sequence). V lost 4 bases and J lost 3, with 7 bases in between. The length of the CDR3 is 13 residues.

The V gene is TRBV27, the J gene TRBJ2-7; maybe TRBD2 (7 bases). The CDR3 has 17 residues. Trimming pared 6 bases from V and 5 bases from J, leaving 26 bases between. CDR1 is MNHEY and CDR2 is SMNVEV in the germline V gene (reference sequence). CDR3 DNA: TGTGCCAGCAGCCCCTTCAAGGAGGGGGGGCGTGAGAACGAGCAGTACTTC. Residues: CASSPFKEGGRENEQYF.

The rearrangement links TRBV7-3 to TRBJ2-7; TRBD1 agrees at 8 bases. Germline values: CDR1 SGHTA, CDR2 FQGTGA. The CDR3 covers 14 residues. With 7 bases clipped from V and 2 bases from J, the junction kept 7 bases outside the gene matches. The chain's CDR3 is CASTGGGLPYEQYF. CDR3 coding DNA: TGTGCCAGCACAGGGGGCGGTCTCCCCTACGAGCAGTACTTC.

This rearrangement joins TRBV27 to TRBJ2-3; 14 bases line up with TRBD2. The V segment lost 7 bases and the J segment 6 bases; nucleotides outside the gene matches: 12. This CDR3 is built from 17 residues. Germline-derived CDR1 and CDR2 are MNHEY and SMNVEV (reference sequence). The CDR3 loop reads CASTGGLAGGRDDTQYF. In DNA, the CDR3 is TGTGCCAGCACAGGTGGACTAGCGGGGGGTCGCGACGATACGCAGTATTTT.

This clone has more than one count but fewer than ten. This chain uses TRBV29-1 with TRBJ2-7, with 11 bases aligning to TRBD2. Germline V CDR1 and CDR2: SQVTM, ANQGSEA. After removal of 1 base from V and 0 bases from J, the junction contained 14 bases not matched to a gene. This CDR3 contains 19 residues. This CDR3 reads CSVEGTDFVAGGSSYEQYF. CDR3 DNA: TGCAGCGTTGAAGGGACAGATTTCGTAGCGGGAGGGAGCTCCTACGAGCAGTACTTC.